Included here is one T cell receptor beta chain sequence, with context. The antigen remains undetermined. This entry is derived from a study of T cell responses to AZD1222 COVID-19 vaccine. Study-wide results and limits: Just 5 to 7 AZD1222 recipients were seropositive at baseline. Clonal diversity was possibly underestimated; the donors were predominantly white British and more often female.

The protocol was immunoSEQ multiplex PCR, while the TCRdb copy is restricted to in-frame clones and leaves out a portion. Among under 150,000 clones listed, around 93% were seen once. The CDR3 sequence is 15 residues long. V lost 6 bases to trimming and J lost 4 bases; unmatched junction nucleotides: 9. Germline CDR1 LNHDA, CDR2 SQIVND (reference sequence). The genes are TRBV19 and TRBJ1-5, with 7 bases lining up with TRBD1. Specimen: peripheral blood, collected on day 0 of AZD1222 vaccination. The sequence was obtained from an adult in good health. The CDR3 here is CASSLIDRENQPQHF. DNA for the CDR3: TGTGCCAGTAGCCTCATAGACAGGGAAAATCAGCCCCAGCATTTT. Filled out from reference TRBV19 and TRBJ1-5, the complete variable domain reads DGGITQSPKYLFRKEGQNVTLSCEQNLNHDAMYWYRQDPGQGLRLIYYSQIVNDFQKGDIAEGYSVSREKKESFPLTVTSAQKNPTAFYLCASSLIDRENQPQHFGDGTRLSIL.